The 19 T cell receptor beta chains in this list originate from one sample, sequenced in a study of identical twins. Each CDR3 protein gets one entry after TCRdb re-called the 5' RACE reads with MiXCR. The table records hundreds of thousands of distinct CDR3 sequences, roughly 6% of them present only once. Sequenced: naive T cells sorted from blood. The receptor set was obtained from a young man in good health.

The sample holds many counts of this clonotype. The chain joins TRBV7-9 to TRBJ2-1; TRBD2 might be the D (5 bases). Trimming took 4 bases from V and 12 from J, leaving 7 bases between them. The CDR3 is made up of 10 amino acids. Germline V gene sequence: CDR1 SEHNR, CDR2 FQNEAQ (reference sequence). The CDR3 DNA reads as TGTGCCAGCAGCTCCGGGGTGCAGTTCTTC. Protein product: CASSSGVQFF.

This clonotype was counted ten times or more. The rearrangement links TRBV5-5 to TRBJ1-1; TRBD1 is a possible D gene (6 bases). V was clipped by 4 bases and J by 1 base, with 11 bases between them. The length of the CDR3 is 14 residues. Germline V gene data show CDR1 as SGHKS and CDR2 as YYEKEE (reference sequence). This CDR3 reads CASSKKTGNTEAFF. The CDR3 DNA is TGTGCCAGCAGCAAGAAGACAGGGAACACTGAAGCTTTCTTT.

CDR3 DNA: TGTGCCAGCAGCTCTCCCAACCTAGCTGGGGATGAGCAGTTCTTC. Protein product: CASSSPNLAGDEQFF. The rearrangement joins TRBV5-6 to TRBJ2-1; the D gene is possibly TRBD2 (5 bases). Trimming cost V 3 bases and J 8 bases, with 18 bases left between them. Germline values: CDR1 SGHDT, CDR2 YYEEEE. This CDR3 is built from 15 residues.

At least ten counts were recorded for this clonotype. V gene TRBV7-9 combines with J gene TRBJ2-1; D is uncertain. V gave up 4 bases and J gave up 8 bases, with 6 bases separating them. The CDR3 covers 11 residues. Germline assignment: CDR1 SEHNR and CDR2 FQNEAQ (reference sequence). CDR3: CASSSSDEQFF. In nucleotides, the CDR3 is TGTGCCAGCAGCTCCAGCGATGAGCAGTTCTTC.

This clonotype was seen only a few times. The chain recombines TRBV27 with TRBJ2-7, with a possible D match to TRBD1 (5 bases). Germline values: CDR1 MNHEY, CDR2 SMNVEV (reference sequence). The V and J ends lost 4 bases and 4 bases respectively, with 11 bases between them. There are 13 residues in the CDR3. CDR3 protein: CASSSQGSYEQYV. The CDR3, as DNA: TGTGCCAGCAGTTCCCAGGGATCTTACGAGCAGTACGTC.

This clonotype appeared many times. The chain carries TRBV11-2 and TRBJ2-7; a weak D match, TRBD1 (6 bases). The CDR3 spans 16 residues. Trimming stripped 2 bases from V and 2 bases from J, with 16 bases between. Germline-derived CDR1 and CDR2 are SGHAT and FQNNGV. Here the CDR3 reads CASSLRSGTPAYEQYF. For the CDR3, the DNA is TGTGCCAGCAGCTTACGCTCCGGGACACCAGCCTACGAGCAGTACTTC.

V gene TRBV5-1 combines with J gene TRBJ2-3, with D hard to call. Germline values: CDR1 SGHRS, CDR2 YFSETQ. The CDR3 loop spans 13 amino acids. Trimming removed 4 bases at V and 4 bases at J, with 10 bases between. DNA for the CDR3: TGCGCCAGCAGCCAAACGGGCCCAGATACGCAGTATTTT. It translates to CASSQTGPDTQYF.

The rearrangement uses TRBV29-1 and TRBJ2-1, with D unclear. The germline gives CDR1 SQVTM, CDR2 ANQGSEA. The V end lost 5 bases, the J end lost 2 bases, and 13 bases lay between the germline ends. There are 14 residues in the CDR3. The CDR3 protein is CSVRIPRTYNEQFF. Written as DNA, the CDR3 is TGCAGCGTTCGGATTCCGCGAACCTACAATGAGCAGTTCTTC.

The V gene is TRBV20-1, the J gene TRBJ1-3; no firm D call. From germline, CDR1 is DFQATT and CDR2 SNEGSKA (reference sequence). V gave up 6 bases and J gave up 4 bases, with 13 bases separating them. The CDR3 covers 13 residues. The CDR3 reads CSAPKEFGNTIYF. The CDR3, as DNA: TGCAGTGCCCCCAAGGAGTTCGGAAACACCATATATTTT.

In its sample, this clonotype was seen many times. CDR3 nucleotide sequence: TGTGCCAGCAGTTCCATGTCCCGTCCGGGACAGGAGAGACAGTTCTTC. Its translation: CASSSMSRPGQERQFF. The genes are TRBV27 and TRBJ2-1; TRBD1 agrees at 8 bases. V lost 4 bases and J lost 13; bases outside the gene matches: 18. CDR1 and CDR2 (germline): MNHEY, SMNVEV (reference sequence). The CDR3 has 16 amino acids.

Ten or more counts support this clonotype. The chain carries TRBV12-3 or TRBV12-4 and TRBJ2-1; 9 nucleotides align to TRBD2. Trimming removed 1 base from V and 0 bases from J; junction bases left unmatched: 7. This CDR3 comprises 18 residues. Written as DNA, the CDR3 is TGTGCCAGCAGTTTAGGGTTGAGCGGGAGGAGCTCCTACAATGAGCAGTTCTTC. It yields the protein CASSLGLSGRSSYNEQFF.

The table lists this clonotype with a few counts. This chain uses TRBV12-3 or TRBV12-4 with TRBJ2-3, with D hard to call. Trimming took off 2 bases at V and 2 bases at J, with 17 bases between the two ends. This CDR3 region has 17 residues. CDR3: CASSLRSTRDPTDTQYF. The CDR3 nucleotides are TGTGCCAGCAGTTTAAGGTCTACAAGAGACCCCACAGATACGCAGTATTTT.

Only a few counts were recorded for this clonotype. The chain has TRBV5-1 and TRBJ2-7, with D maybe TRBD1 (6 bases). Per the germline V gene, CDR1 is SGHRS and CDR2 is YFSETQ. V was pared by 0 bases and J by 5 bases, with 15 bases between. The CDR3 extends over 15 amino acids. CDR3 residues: CASSLVGQGGNEQYF. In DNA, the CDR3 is TGCGCCAGCAGCTTGGTTGGGCAAGGGGGAAACGAGCAGTACTTC.

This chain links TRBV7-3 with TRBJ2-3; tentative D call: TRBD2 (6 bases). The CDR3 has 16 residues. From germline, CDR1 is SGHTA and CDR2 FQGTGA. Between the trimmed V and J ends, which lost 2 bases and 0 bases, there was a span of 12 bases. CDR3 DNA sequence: TGTGCCAGCAGCTTAGGGGCTAGCGCTAGCACAGATACGCAGTATTTT. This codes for CASSLGASASTDTQYF.

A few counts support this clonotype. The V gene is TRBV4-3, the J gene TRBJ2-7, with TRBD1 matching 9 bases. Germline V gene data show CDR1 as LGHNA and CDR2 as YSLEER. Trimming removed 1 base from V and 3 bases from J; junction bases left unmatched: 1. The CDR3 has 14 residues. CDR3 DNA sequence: TGCGCCAGCAGCCAAGGGACAGGGGACTACGAGCAGTACTTC. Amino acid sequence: CASSQGTGDYEQYF.

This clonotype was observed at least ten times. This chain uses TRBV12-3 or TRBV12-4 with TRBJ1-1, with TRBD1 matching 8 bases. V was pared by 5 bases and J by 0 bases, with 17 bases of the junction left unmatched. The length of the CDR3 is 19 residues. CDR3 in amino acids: CASSQTRDRMIFMNTEAFF. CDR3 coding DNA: TGTGCCAGCAGTCAGACCCGGGACAGGATGATCTTCATGAACACTGAAGCTTTCTTT.

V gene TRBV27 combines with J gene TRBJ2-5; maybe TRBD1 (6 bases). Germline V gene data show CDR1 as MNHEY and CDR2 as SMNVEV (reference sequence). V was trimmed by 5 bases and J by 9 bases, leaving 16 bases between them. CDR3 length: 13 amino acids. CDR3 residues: CASSARQGRPQYF. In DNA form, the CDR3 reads TGTGCCAGCAGTGCTCGGCAGGGGAGACCCCAGTACTTC.

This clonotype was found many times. This CDR3 is CSVRSYEQYF. The CDR3 DNA reads as TGCAGCGTTCGAAGCTACGAGCAGTACTTC. J is TRBJ2-7 and V is TRBV29-1; D call uncertain. Germline V CDR1 and CDR2: SQVTM, ANQGSEA. V was clipped by 5 bases and J by 3 bases, with 5 bases between them. This CDR3 contains 10 residues.

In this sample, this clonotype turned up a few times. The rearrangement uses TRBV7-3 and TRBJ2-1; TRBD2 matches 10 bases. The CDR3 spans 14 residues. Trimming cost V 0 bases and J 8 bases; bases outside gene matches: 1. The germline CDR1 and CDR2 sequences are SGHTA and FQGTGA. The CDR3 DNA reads TGTGCCAGCAGCTTAACCGGGACTAGCGATGAGCAGTTCTTC. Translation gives CASSLTGTSDEQFF.